This T cell receptor beta chain appears in the sequencing data of a study of response to subunit inactivated influenza vaccine. One entry per CDR3 protein, called by TCRdb with MiXCR from the RT-PCR reads. The repertoire holds 450,000 to 550,000 distinct CDR3 sequences, about 25% seen once, with 1.5% to 2% in the top ten. A few counts support this clonotype. Germline-derived CDR1 and CDR2 are SGHAT and FQNNGV. V shed 2 bases and J shed 4 bases, with 18 bases lying between them. CDR3 size: 17 residues. The V call is TRBV11-2, the J call TRBJ2-1; D might be TRBD2 (7 bases). The source material was CD4+ T cells sorted from PBMCs, sampled 5 days after vaccination. This TCR came from a man aged 50 or older who received an inactivated influenza vaccine. CDR3 bases: TGTGCCAGCAGCTTACGGCGGGGGCACGCCTTGTACAATGAGCAGTTCTTC. Translation gives CASSLRRGHALYNEQFF.